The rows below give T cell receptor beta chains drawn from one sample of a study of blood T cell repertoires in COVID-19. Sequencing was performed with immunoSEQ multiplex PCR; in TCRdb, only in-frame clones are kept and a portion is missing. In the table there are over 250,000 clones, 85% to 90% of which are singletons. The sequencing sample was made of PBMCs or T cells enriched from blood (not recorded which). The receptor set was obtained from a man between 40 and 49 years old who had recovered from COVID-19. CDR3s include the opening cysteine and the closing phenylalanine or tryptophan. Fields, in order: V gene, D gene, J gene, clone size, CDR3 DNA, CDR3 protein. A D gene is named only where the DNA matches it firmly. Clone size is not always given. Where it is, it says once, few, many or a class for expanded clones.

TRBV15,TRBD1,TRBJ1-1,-,TGTGCCACCAGCAGAGGAGGGACAGGGGGCTACACTGAAGCTTTCTTT,CATSRGGTGGYTEAFF
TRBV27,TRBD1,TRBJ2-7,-,TGTGCCACCTCCCCCGGGACAGGGTTACACGAGCAGTACTTC,CATSPGTGLHEQYF
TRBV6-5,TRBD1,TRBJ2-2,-,TGTGCCAGCAGCTTCGACAGGGGAGCGACCGGGGAGCTGTTTTTT,CASSFDRGATGELFF
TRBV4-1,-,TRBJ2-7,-,TGCGCCAGCAGCCAAGTAACAGTGGGCTACGAGCAGTACTTC,CASSQVTVGYEQYF
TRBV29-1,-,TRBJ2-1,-,TGCAGCGTTGTTAACAGCCAGATTAAGCAGTTCTTC,CSVVNSQIKQFF
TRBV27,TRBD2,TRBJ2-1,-,TGTGCCAGCAGTTCTCGGACTAGTTGGGAGGATGAGCAGTTCTTC,CASSSRTSWEDEQFF
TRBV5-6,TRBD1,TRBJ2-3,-,TGTGCCAGCAGCCATTACCGGACAGGGGGCAGTACCACAGATACGCAGTATTTT,CASSHYRTGGSTTDTQYF
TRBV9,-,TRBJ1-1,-,TGTGCCAGCAGCGTAGGGCGGTTTAACACTGAAGCTTTCTTT,CASSVGRFNTEAFF
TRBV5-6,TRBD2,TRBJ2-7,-,TGTGCCTCCCAACGGACTAGCGGGTACGAGCAGTACTTC,CASQRTSGYEQYF
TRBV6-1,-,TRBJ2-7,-,TGTGCCAGCAGTGAGAAAGACAGGCTTCTCCACGAGCAGTACTTC,CASSEKDRLLHEQYF
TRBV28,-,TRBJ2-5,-,TGTGCCAGCAGTGAGGGAGGTGGGCGAGAGACCCAGTACTTC,CASSEGGGRETQYF
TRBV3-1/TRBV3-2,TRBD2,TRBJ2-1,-,TGTGCCAGCAGCCGTCGACTAGCGGGAGGATCATTATACAATGAGCAGTTCTTC,CASSRRLAGGSLYNEQFF
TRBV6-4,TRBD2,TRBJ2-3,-,TGTGCCAGCAGCGCCCTTGCGGGGGGGATATATACGCAGTATTTT,CASSALAGGIYTQYF
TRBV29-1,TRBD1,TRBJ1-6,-,TGCAGCGTCAGCGGACAGGGCGAAAATTCACCCCTCCACTTT,CSVSGQGENSPLHF
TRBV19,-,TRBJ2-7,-,TGTGCCAGTAGTATACAGGGGATGGCGGCCTACGAGCAGTACTTC,CASSIQGMAAYEQYF
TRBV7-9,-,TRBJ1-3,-,TGTGCCAGCAGCCCTCCCCCGCCGGGAAGGAACACCATATATTTT,CASSPPPPGRNTIYF
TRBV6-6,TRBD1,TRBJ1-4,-,TGTGCCAGCAGCCGACCCGGACAGGTGATTACAACTAATGAAAAACTGTTTTTT,CASSRPGQVITTNEKLFF
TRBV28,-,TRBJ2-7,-,TGTGCCAGCAGTTTAAGGGGTGAGCAGTACTTC,CASSLRGEQYF
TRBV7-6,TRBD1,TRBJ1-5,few,TGTGCCAGCAGCTTAGACGCGGGACAGATCAATCAGCCCCAGCATTTT,CASSLDAGQINQPQHF
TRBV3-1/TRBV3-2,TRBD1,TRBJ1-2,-,TGTGCCAGCAGCCCCCGATGGCAGGGGGTAAACTATGGCTACACCTTC,CASSPRWQGVNYGYTF
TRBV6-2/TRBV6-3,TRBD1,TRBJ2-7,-,TGTGCCAGCAGTTCCCAACGGACAGGGGACTACGAGCAGTACTTC,CASSSQRTGDYEQYF
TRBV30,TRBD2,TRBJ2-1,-,TGTGCCTGGAGTGTAATCCTAGGTAGCGGGGGGATACAGTTCTTC,CAWSVILGSGGIQFF
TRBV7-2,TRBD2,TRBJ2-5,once,TGTGCCAGCAGCCTTAGACTAGCGGGGGACCCGGTAACGACCCAGTACTTC,CASSLRLAGDPVTTQYF
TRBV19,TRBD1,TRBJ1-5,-,TGTGCCAGTGCCGGGACAGGGGGTAATCAGCCCCAGCATTTT,CASAGTGGNQPQHF
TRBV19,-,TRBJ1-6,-,TGTGCCAGTAGTGTACAGGACTATGGTGATTCACCCCTCCACTTT,CASSVQDYGDSPLHF
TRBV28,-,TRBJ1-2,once,TGTGCCAGCAGTTCATACAGGGTGTTCGACTATGGCTACACCTTC,CASSSYRVFDYGYTF
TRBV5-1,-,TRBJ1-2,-,TGCGCCAGCAGCTTCCAGGGGCGCAAGGTTGATGGCTACACCTTC,CASSFQGRKVDGYTF
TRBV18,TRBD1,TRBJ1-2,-,TGTGCCAGCTCACCCCTAGGACAGGGAGGGTCTAAGAACTATGGCTACACCTTC,CASSPLGQGGSKNYGYTF
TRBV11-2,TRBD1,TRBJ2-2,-,TGTGCCATCCACGTCTCGACAGGGGGCCCGAACACCGGGGAGCTGTTTTTT,CAIHVSTGGPNTGELFF
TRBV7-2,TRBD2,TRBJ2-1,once,TGTGCCAGCATCAGGACTAGCGGCTACAATGAGCAGTTCTTC,CASIRTSGYNEQFF
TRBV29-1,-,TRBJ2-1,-,TGCAGCGGATCGGACAATGAGCAGTTCTTC,CSGSDNEQFF
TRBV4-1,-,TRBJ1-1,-,TGCGCCAGCAGCCAAGATAGCCAAAAGGCTTTCTTT,CASSQDSQKAFF
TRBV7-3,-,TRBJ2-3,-,TGTGCCAGCAGCTGGACAGGAGGGAGCACAGATACGCAGTATTTT,CASSWTGGSTDTQYF
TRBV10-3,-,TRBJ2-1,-,TGTGCCATCAGTGACCCCAGGGTGAACACCTACAATGAGCAGTTCTTC,CAISDPRVNTYNEQFF
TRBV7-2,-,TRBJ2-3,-,TGTGCCAGCAGCCAAGGACAGAGCACAGATACGCAGTATTTT,CASSQGQSTDTQYF
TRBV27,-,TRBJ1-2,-,TGTGCCAGCAGTTTACGTCAGGGCGGTGGCTACACCTTC,CASSLRQGGGYTF
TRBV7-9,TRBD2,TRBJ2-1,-,TGTGCCAGCAGCCCGAGTCTGGGGAGAACTAGCGGGGGGGCCGATGAGCAGTTCTTC,CASSPSLGRTSGGADEQFF
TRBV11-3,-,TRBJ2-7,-,TGTGCCAGCAGCCCAGGACATCGTACCTACGAGCAGTACTTC,CASSPGHRTYEQYF
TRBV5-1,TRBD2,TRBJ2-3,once,TGCGCCAGTGGCGAAAATGGGAGCGGGAGGGGGACGCAGTATTTT,CASGENGSGRGTQYF
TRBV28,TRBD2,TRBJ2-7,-,TGTGCCAGCAGTTCCCCCACTAGCGGGAGGTTAAACGAGCAGTACTTC,CASSSPTSGRLNEQYF